Presented here are 28 T cell receptor beta chains from one specimen sequenced in a study of PD-1 blockade in classical Hodgkin lymphoma. Exposure to brentuximab vedotin varied, and each patient had relapsed following autologous stem cell transplantation. Assay used: immunoSEQ multiplex PCR; TCRdb lists only in-frame clones, some missing. Of 80,000 to 100,000 clones listed, about four fifths are singletons. Sequenced here: peripheral blood mononuclear cells (PBMCs), sampled before the second cycle of nivolumab. The source of these receptors is a human donor with classical Hodgkin lymphoma.

This clone has a single count. This chain connects TRBV6-5 to TRBJ1-5; D gene uncertain. This CDR3 is built from 13 residues. CDR1 and CDR2 (germline): MNHEY, SVGAGI. V lost 5 bases and J 2 bases, leaving 7 bases between the germline ends. The CDR3 sequence is CASSLSGNQPQHF. The CDR3 DNA reads TGTGCCAGCAGTCTAAGTGGCAATCAGCCCCAGCATTTT.

The rearrangement links TRBV7-2 to TRBJ2-3; D call uncertain. The CDR3 is made up of 14 amino acids. Between the trimmed V and J ends, which lost 5 bases and 6 bases, there was a span of 15 bases. Germline assignment: CDR1 SGHTA and CDR2 FQGNSA. CDR3 sequence (DNA): TGTGCCAGCAGCCCGCTCGGGCGTGCGGATACGCAGTATTTT. It translates to CASSPLGRADTQYF. The full variable domain, completed using reference TRBV7-2 and TRBJ2-3, is GAGVSQSPSNKVTEKGKDVELRCDPISGHTALYWYRQSLGQGLEFLIYFQGNSAPDKSGLPSDRFSAERTGGSVSTLTIQRTQQEDSAVYLCASSPLGRADTQYFGPGTRLTVL.

This clone showed up just a few times. The J gene is TRBJ2-5, the V gene TRBV5-1; D gene unclear. The CDR3 spans 14 residues. V gave up 0 bases and J gave up 0 bases, with 6 bases separating them. The germline V gene encodes CDR1 SGHRS and CDR2 YFSETQ. CDR3: CASSLDRNQETQYF. In DNA, the CDR3 is TGCGCCAGCAGCTTGGATCGGAACCAAGAGACCCAGTACTTC.

The chain carries TRBV25-1 and TRBJ2-1; D may correspond to TRBD1 or TRBD2 (6 bases each). The CDR3 loop spans 15 amino acids. Trimming shortened V by 3 bases and J by 5 bases, and 14 bases separated the two germline ends. The germline gives CDR1 MGHDK, CDR2 SYGVNS. CDR3 amino acids: CASSDILEGDNEQFF. For the CDR3, the DNA is TGTGCCAGCAGTGATATCCTGGAGGGGGACAATGAGCAGTTCTTC.

The chain couples TRBV30 to TRBJ1-5; 7 nucleotides agree with TRBD1. V trimming: 0 bases; J trimming: 6 bases; junction bases outside the gene matches: 2. Germline V gene lookup returns CDR1 GTSNPN and CDR2 SVGIG (reference sequence). The CDR3 has 13 amino acids. The CDR3 is CAWSVGGGQPQHF. As DNA, the CDR3 is TGTGCCTGGAGTGTAGGGGGCGGTCAGCCCCAGCATTTT.

There are a few counts of this clone. The chain links TRBV5-4 to TRBJ2-1, with 7 bases matching TRBD2. The CDR3 runs 15 residues. V was pared by 4 bases and J by 8 bases, with 12 bases of the junction left unmatched. Germline CDR1 is SGHNT and CDR2 is YYREEE (reference sequence). Here the CDR3 DNA reads TGTGCCAGCAGCCAAGTCTGGCGGGAGAGCCATGAGCAGTTCTTC. This gives the protein CASSQVWRESHEQFF.

The chain uses TRBV30 and TRBJ2-1, with 8 bases identical to TRBD2. Losses at the gene ends were 5 bases for V and 2 bases for J; bases not matched to a gene: 8. From germline, CDR1 is GTSNPN and CDR2 SVGIG (reference sequence). This CDR3 comprises 15 residues. In nucleotides, the CDR3 is TGTGCCTGGGACACCTTAGCGGGACCCTACAATGAGCAGTTCTTC. Translating gives CAWDTLAGPYNEQFF.

The rearrangement links TRBV28 to TRBJ1-1, with D possibly matching TRBD1 (5 bases). With 2 bases removed from V and 1 base from J, the gap between germline ends came to 14 bases. Germline CDR1 MDHEN, CDR2 SYDVKM. This CDR3 has 16 residues. CDR3 DNA: TGTGCCAGCAGTTTACTCCAGGGAATGGGGAACACTGAAGCTTTCTTT. Protein: CASSLLQGMGNTEAFF.

Details on this clone: The sample holds other DNA sequences that translate to the same CDR3. This chain links TRBV2 with TRBJ2-3; D gene unclear. This CDR3 has 13 residues. Trimming pared 6 bases from V and 1 base from J, leaving 8 bases between. Looked up from germline, CDR1 is SNHLY and CDR2 is FYNNEI. CDR3 protein: CASSLAGTDTQYF. CDR3 coding DNA: TGTGCCAGCAGCCTGGCGGGCACAGATACGCAGTATTTT.

This clone was seen a handful of times. CDR3 coding DNA: TGTGCCAGCAGTGTGACTAGCGGGATAACCCATGAGCAGTTCTTC. It is translated as CASSVTSGITHEQFF. The chain is built from TRBV2 and TRBJ2-1, with 11 bases fitting TRBD2. The V gene's germline CDR1 is SNHLY and CDR2 FYNNEI. This CDR3 contains 15 residues. V gave up 4 bases and J gave up 8 bases; unmatched junction bases: 7.

The chain has TRBV9 and TRBJ1-3; the D gene is possibly TRBD1 (5 bases). From germline, CDR1 is SGDLS and CDR2 YYNGEE. The CDR3 has 16 amino acids. V lost 3 bases to trimming and J lost 0 bases, with 13 bases between them. The chain's CDR3 is CASSAGGTLSGNTIYF. CDR3 in DNA: TGTGCCAGCAGCGCGGGGGGGACCCTCTCTGGAAACACCATATATTTT.

The rearrangement links TRBV7-9 to TRBJ2-3; the D is unclear. Germline values: CDR1 SEHNR, CDR2 FQNEAQ (reference sequence). The CDR3 covers 13 residues. Trimming took off 5 bases at V and 4 bases at J, with 10 bases between the two ends. The CDR3 loop is CASSHQQADTQYF. Written as DNA, the CDR3 is TGTGCCAGCAGCCACCAGCAGGCAGATACGCAGTATTTT. Drawing the rest from reference TRBV7-9 and TRBJ2-3, the complete variable domain is DTGVSQNPRHKITKRGQNVTFRCDPISEHNRLYWYRQTLGQGPEFLTYFQNEAQLEKSRLLSDRFSAERPKGSFSTLEIQRTEQGDSAMYLCASSHQQADTQYFGPGTRLTVL.

The chain is built from TRBV4-2 and TRBJ2-5; D not certain. CDR1 and CDR2 from the germline V gene are LGHNA and YNFKEQ. The CDR3 contains 14 residues. Trimming took off 1 base at V and 1 base at J, with 7 bases between the two ends. The CDR3 region is CASSQGAIQETQYF. Written as DNA, the CDR3 is TGTGCCAGCAGCCAAGGGGCCATCCAAGAGACCCAGTACTTC.

This clone was seen ten or more times. J is TRBJ2-7 and V is TRBV19; 11 bases line up with TRBD2. Germline V gene sequence: CDR1 LNHDA, CDR2 SQIVND (reference sequence). With 5 bases clipped from V and 4 bases from J, the junction kept 7 bases outside the gene matches. The CDR3 totals 15 residues. DNA for the CDR3: TGTGCCAGTAGTTGGGCTGGGACTAGCGGATACGAGCAGTACTTC. Its translation: CASSWAGTSGYEQYF.

A few counts support this clone. The chain recombines TRBV23-1 with TRBJ1-1, with D hard to call. TRBV23-1 is annotated as an ORF whose role is uncertain. The CDR3 loop spans 15 amino acids. V lost 7 bases, J lost 6 bases, and 21 bases lay in between. This chain's CDR3 is CASITGPPPIAEAFF. The CDR3 DNA is TGCGCCAGCATTACCGGGCCACCCCCGATCGCTGAAGCTTTCTTT.

V gene TRBV19 combines with J gene TRBJ1-5; 10 nucleotides align to TRBD1. This CDR3 spans 18 amino acids. The trim removed 1 base at V and 5 bases at J, leaving 11 bases unmatched. Germline lookup yields CDR1 LNHDA and CDR2 SQIVND (reference sequence). Written as DNA, the CDR3 is TGTGCCAGTAGTATAGGGGATCCGGGACAGGGGAGATATCAGCCCCAGCATTTT. It specifies CASSIGDPGQGRYQPQHF.

The chain couples TRBV11-2 to TRBJ2-5, with TRBD1 as a possible D gene (6 bases). CDR1 is SGHAT and CDR2 is FQNNGV in the germline V gene. The CDR3 has 14 amino acids. Trimming pared 4 bases from V and 7 bases from J, leaving 16 bases between. The CDR3: CASSSGRTEGTQYF. The CDR3 DNA reads TGTGCCAGCAGCTCCGGAAGGACAGAGGGGACCCAGTACTTC.

This clone appeared a single time. The chain couples TRBV6-5 to TRBJ1-5; D not resolved. This CDR3 has 13 amino acids. Germline V gives CDR1 MNHEY, CDR2 SVGAGI. V was pared by 6 bases and J by 2 bases, with 8 bases between. The CDR3 loop reads CASSRQGNQPQHF. The CDR3 region has the DNA TGTGCCAGCAGCCGTCAGGGCAATCAGCCCCAGCATTTT.

V usage is TRBV11-2 and J usage is TRBJ1-1, with 8 bases that match TRBD1. Germline V lookup: CDR1 SGHAT, CDR2 FQNNGV. This CDR3 is 14 amino acids long. J was trimmed by 0 bases and V by 5 bases; bases with no gene match: 2. The CDR3 here is CASSKTGVNTEAFF. The CDR3 DNA reads as TGTGCCAGCAGCAAGACAGGGGTGAACACTGAAGCTTTCTTT.

The gene calls are TRBV10-3 and TRBJ1-1; TRBD1 might be the D (5 bases). V was pared by 6 bases and J by 3 bases, with 8 bases between. Per germline, CDR1 ENHRY and CDR2 SYGVKD. The CDR3 runs to 12 residues. The CDR3 DNA follows: TGTGCCATCAGGTCGACAGACACTGAAGCTTTCTTT. It encodes CAIRSTDTEAFF.

This clone occurred a few times. The V call is TRBV10-3, the J call TRBJ1-1; 10 bases are a match to TRBD1. The germline gives CDR1 ENHRY, CDR2 SYGVKD. This CDR3 has 15 residues. V lost 6 bases to trimming and J lost 0 bases; unmatched junction nucleotides: 4. The CDR3 is CAISGTGVMNTEAFF. The CDR3 coding sequence is TGTGCCATCAGCGGGACAGGGGTTATGAACACTGAAGCTTTCTTT.

The table lists this clone with a few counts. This chain uses TRBV19 with TRBJ2-7; D gene uncertain. The CDR3 consists of 13 residues. Trimming took off 1 base at V and 9 bases at J, with 13 bases between the two ends. CDR1 LNHDA and CDR2 SQIVND come from the germline V gene (reference sequence). For the CDR3, the DNA is TGTGCCAGTAGTATAGGACCCTCGCGGCTGCAGTACTTC. This encodes CASSIGPSRLQYF.

The V and J genes are TRBV6-1 and TRBJ1-1; tentative D call: TRBD1 (6 bases). From germline, CDR1 is MNHNS and CDR2 SASEGT. Trimming stripped 7 bases from V and 0 bases from J, with 9 bases between. The CDR3 contains 13 residues. CDR3 sequence (DNA): TGTGCCAGCAACAGGGACCTGAACACTGAAGCTTTCTTT. It yields the protein CASNRDLNTEAFF.

The V gene is TRBV27, the J gene TRBJ2-7; D unclear. The length of the CDR3 is 14 residues. Germline V lookup: CDR1 MNHEY, CDR2 SMNVEV (reference sequence). Trimming cost V 5 bases and J 4 bases, with 15 bases left between them. The chain's CDR3 is CASSPGPPKYEQYF. In DNA, the CDR3 is TGTGCCAGCAGTCCAGGCCCCCCTAAATACGAGCAGTACTTC.

The rearrangement uses TRBV28 and TRBJ1-2; 7 bases are a match to TRBD1. CDR3 length: 18 amino acids. V shed 6 bases and J 0 bases; nucleotides not matched to a gene: 16. Germline V lookup: CDR1 MDHEN, CDR2 SYDVKM. CDR3 sequence reads: CASSWIGTVGTANYGYTF. CDR3 coding DNA: TGTGCCAGCAGCTGGATCGGGACCGTTGGGACAGCTAACTATGGCTACACCTTC.

This chain joins TRBV6-5 and TRBJ2-7, with D possibly being TRBD2 (7 bases). Germline CDR1 and CDR2: MNHEY and SVGAGI. The CDR3 sequence is 16 residues long. Trimming took off 4 bases at V and 2 bases at J, with 18 bases between the two ends. CDR3 in DNA: TGTGCCAGCAGTTCGATCGGGGGCGGGAGCACCTACGAGCAGTACTTC. Residues: CASSSIGGGSTYEQYF.

This sequence joins TRBV7-8 and TRBJ2-5; D may be TRBD2 (5 bases). The CDR3 consists of 12 residues. Germline CDR1 SGHVS, CDR2 FQNEAQ. V was cut by 7 bases and J by 6 bases, with 12 bases left in between. CDR3 residues: CASTREPQTQYF. As DNA, the CDR3 is TGTGCCAGCACACGGGAACCACAGACCCAGTACTTC.

CDR3: CASSLMTGLNTGELFF. In nucleotides, the CDR3 is TGTGCCAGCAGCTTAATGACAGGGCTAAACACCGGGGAGCTGTTTTTT. The chain is built from TRBV11-3 and TRBJ2-2; 7 positions agree with TRBD1. V shed 2 bases and J 2 bases; nucleotides not matched to a gene: 5. CDR3 length equals 16 residues. Germline V gives CDR1 SGHNT, CDR2 YENEEA.